A selection of T cell receptor beta chains follows, all from one sample in a study of blood T cell repertoires in COVID-19. The assay was immunoSEQ multiplex PCR, and TCRdb's table has in-frame clones only and misses some. Of 150,000 to 200,000 clones in the sample, about nine tenths were seen once. The sequenced material came from peripheral blood. These receptors all stem from a man between 65 and 80 years old with acute or convalescent COVID-19. Each CDR3 is given with its conserved first and last residue.

>TRBV27|TRBJ2-5
CASSPSGGRARETQYF
>TRBV28|TRBJ2-3
CAISGRPADTQYF
>TRBV6-5|TRBJ2-7
CASSLRQVTYEQYF
>TRBV7-2|TRBJ1-2
CASSLGQYGYTF
>TRBV2|TRBJ2-3
CASSDQLPQYF
>TRBV9|TRBJ1-5
CASSVDEGVSQPQHF
>TRBV6-5|TRBJ2-7
CASTTDNEQYF
>TRBV7-2|TRBJ2-5
CASSLDGNQETQYF
>TRBV18|TRBJ1-4
CASSPEGQWNEKLFF
>TRBV7-3|TRBJ2-2
CASSEQGPNTGELFF
>TRBV7-9|TRBJ2-1
CASSLATDGEQFF
>TRBV5-1|TRBJ1-4
CPEEKLFF
>TRBV7-3|TRBJ2-1
CASSLTLIAGGLNEQFF
>TRBV14|TRBJ2-1
CASSQRQGGLAGYNEQFF
>TRBV18|TRBJ2-5
CASSPFRGQETQYF
>TRBV29-1|TRBJ2-3
CSVESSVADTQYF
>TRBV5-6|TRBJ1-1
CASTLARGTEAFF
>TRBV19|TRBJ2-3
CASSIGRGTDTQYF
>TRBV5-1|TRBJ1-1
CASSLVPGSTEAFF
>TRBV24-1|TRBJ1-2
CATRARGGQVYGYTF
>TRBV28|TRBJ1-1
CASLNMNTEAFF
>TRBV15|TRBJ1-5
CATRLGQGLVGNQPQHF
>TRBV5-6|TRBJ1-2
CASSLGAGDDYGYTF
>TRBV5-6|TRBJ1-1
CASSPQGGGTEAFF
>TRBV7-2|TRBJ1-5
CASSLGGRPQHF
>TRBV3-1/TRBV3-2|TRBJ1-6
CASSPTNRGARDSTLHF
>TRBV6-5|TRBJ1-2
CASSPDRVVGYTF
>TRBV28|TRBJ1-5
CASSLRTQPQHF
>TRBV5-1|TRBJ2-5
CASSFGQETQYF
>TRBV27|TRBJ2-1
CASSFLAGGRGNEQFF
>TRBV6-6|TRBJ1-2
CASSYSGVSPNYGYTF
>TRBV30|TRBJ1-4
CAISRTQREKLFF
>TRBV11-2|TRBJ2-2
CASSPGTFTGELFF
>TRBV30|TRBJ1-5
CAWSVLSRGQPQHF
>TRBV20-1|TRBJ2-6
CSATETTSGANVLTF
>TRBV5-5|TRBJ1-5
CASSFNQGRQPQHF
>TRBV18|TRBJ1-1
CASSPGQALNTEAFF
>TRBV27|TRBJ1-2
CASKVSNAGYTF
>TRBV5-1|TRBJ1-1
CASSFQGAPEAFF
>TRBV28|TRBJ2-5
CASSFQGRQETQYF
>TRBV7-2|TRBJ1-1
CASSLDGRGTEAFF
>TRBV5-1|TRBJ2-1
CASSSLTGANEQFF